This T cell receptor beta chain was obtained from a study of blood T cell repertoires in COVID-19. About the study: Collection of acute and convalescent COVID-19 samples took place in the United States, Italy and Spain. PBMCs, B-cell-depleted T cells, or T cells provided the cDNA or gDNA that made up the material.

With 4 bases removed from V and 1 base from J, the gap between germline ends came to 11 bases. Germline CDR1 reads LGHNT; CDR2 reads FRNRAP. CDR3 length: 15 residues. Data came from immunoSEQ multiplex PCR; TCRdb stores just in-frame clones and leaves some out. The table shows approximately 130,000 clones, with about four fifths occurring only once. Recruitment covered about 25 US areas and drew participants whose ages spanned roughly 18 to 89 years. Donors in Cohort 3 counted as recovered after two negative PCRs, clearance, or symptom resolution. The receptor was isolated from a man aged 25 to 40 who had recovered from COVID-19. Sequenced material: PBMCs or T cells enriched from blood (not recorded which). The chain joins TRBV12-5 to TRBJ2-1, with D perhaps TRBD2 (6 bases). The CDR3 DNA follows: TGTGCTAGTGGTTCGGAGGGCCGGTCCTACAATGAGCAGTTCTTC. This encodes CASGSEGRSYNEQFF.